Sequencing of this TCR beta chain was carried out in a study of T cell changes during pregnancy in multiple sclerosis. Germline V gene lookup returns CDR1 SGHRS and CDR2 YFSETQ. Trimming stripped 0 bases from V and 5 bases from J, with 6 bases between. This CDR3 region has 13 residues. The table lists this clone with a count of one. The method was immunoSEQ multiplex PCR; TCRdb's version includes in-frame clones alone and lacks a portion of them. The sample has about 42,000 clones, about 85% seen once. This receptor was obtained from a female donor with multiple sclerosis, enrolled in a pregnancy study. This specimen consisted of CD4+ T cells from peripheral blood mononuclear cells, obtained before pregnancy. The rearrangement links TRBV5-1 to TRBJ2-1; no firm D call. The CDR3 here is CASSLGGDNEQFF. Written as DNA, the CDR3 is TGCGCCAGCAGCTTGGGAGGCGACAATGAGCAGTTCTTC.